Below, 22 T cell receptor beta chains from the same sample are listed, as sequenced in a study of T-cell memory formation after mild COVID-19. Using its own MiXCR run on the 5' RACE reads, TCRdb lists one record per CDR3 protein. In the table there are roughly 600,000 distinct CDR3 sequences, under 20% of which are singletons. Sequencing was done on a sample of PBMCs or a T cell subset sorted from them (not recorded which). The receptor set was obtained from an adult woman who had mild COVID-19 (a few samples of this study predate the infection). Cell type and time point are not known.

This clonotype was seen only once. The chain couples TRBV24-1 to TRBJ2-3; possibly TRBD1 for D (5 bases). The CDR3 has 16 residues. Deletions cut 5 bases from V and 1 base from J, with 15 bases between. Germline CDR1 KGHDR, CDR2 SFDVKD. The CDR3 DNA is TGTGCCACCAGTGGCCGACAGACTGGTGGCACAGATACGCAGTATTTT. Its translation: CATSGRQTGGTDTQYF.

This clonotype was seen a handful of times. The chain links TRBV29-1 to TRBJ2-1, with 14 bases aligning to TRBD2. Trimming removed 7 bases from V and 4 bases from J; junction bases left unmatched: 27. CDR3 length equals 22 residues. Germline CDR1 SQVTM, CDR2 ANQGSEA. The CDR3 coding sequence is TGCAGCGCCTTGAAGATGGAGGTCTTAGGACTAGCGGGAGGTGGGTTGTACAATGAGCAGTTCTTC. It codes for CSALKMEVLGLAGGGLYNEQFF.

The CDR3 reads CASSSVGYEQYF. Written as DNA, the CDR3 is TGTGCCAGCAGTTCGGTAGGCTACGAGCAGTACTTC. The chain links TRBV27 to TRBJ2-7; D uncertain. Germline CDR1 and CDR2: MNHEY and SMNVEV (reference sequence). The length of the CDR3 is 12 residues. V was shortened by 4 bases and J by 3 bases, with 7 bases between the two germline ends.

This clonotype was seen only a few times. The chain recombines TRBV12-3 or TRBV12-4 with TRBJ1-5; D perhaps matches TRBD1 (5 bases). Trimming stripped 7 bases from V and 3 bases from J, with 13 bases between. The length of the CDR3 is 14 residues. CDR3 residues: CASISDTSNQPQHF. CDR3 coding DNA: TGTGCCAGCATCTCGGACACCTCCAATCAGCCCCAGCATTTT.

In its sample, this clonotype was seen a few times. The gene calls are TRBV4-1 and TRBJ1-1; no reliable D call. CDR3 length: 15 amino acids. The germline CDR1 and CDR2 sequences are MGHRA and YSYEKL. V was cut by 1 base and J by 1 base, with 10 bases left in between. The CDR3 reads CASSQAAAENTEAFF. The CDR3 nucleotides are TGCGCCAGCAGCCAAGCTGCGGCAGAGAACACTGAAGCTTTCTTT.

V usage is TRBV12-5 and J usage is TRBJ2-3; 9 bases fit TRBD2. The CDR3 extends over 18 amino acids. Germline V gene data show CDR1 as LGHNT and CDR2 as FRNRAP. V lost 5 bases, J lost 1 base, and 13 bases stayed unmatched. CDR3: CASGASGASGARTDTQYF. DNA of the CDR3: TGTGCTAGTGGTGCCTCCGGGGCTAGCGGGGCCCGCACAGATACGCAGTATTTT.

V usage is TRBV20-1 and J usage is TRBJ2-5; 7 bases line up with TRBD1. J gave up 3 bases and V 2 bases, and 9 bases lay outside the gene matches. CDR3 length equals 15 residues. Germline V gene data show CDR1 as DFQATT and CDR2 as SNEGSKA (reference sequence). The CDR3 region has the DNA TGCAGTGCTAGACGACCCCCAGGGGGTAAAGAGACCCAGTACTTC. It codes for CSARRPPGGKETQYF.

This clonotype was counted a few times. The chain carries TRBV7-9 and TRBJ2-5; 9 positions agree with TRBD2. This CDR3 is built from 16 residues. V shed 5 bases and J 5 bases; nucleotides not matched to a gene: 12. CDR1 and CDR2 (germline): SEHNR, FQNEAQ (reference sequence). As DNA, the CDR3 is TGTGCCAGCAGCCACCACGGGCGGGGGGGCCGCGAGACCCAGTACTTC. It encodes CASSHHGRGGRETQYF.

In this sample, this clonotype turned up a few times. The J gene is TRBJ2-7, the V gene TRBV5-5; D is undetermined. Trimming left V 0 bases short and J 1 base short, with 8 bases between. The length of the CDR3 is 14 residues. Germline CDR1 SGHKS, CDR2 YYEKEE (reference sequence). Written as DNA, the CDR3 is TGTGCCAGCAGCTTGGCCATAGATTCCTACGAGCAGTACTTC. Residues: CASSLAIDSYEQYF.

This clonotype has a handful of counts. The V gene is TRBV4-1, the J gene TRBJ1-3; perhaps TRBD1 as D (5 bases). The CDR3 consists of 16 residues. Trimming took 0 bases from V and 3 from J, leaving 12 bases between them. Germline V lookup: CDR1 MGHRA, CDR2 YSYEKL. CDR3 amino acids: CASSQDRPGVGNTIYF. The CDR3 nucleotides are TGCGCCAGCAGCCAAGATCGGCCGGGGGTTGGAAACACCATATATTTT.

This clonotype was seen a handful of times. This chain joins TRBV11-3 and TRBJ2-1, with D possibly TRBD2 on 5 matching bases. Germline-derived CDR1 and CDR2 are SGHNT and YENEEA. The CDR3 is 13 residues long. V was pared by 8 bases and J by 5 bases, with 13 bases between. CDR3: CASGPRGDNEQFF. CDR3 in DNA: TGTGCCAGCGGGCCTCGGGGAGACAATGAGCAGTTCTTC.

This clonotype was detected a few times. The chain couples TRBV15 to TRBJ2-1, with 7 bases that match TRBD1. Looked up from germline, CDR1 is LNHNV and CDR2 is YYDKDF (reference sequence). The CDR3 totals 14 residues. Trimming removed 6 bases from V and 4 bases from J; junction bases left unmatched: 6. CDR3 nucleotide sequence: TGTGCCACCAGACGTGACAGGGCATACAATGAGCAGTTCTTC. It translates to CATRRDRAYNEQFF.

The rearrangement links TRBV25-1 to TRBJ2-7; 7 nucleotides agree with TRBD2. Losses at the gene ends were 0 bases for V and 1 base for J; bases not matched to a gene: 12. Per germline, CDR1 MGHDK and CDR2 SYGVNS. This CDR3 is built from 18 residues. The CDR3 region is CASSEYLPGLSPSYEQYF. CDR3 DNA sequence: TGTGCCAGCAGTGAATACCTACCGGGACTATCACCGTCCTACGAGCAGTACTTC.

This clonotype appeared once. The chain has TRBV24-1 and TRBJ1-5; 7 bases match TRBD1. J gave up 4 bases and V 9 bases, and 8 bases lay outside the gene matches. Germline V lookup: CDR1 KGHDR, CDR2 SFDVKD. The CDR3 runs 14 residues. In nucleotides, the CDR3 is TGTGCCACCTCCGGGGGACAGCAGAATCAGCCCCAGCATTTT. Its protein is CATSGGQQNQPQHF.

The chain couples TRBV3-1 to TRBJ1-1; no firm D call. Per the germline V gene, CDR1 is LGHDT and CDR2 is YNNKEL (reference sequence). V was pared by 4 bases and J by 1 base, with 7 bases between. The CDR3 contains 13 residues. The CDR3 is CASSREGNTEAFF. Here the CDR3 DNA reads TGTGCCAGCAGCCGGGAAGGGAACACTGAAGCTTTCTTT.

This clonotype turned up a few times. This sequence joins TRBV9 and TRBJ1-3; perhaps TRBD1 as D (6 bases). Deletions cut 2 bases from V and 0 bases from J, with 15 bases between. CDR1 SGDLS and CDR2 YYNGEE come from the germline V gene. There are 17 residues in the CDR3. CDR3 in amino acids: CASSVAGTSSSGNTIYF. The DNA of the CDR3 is TGTGCCAGCAGCGTGGCCGGGACATCGAGCTCTGGAAACACCATATATTTT.

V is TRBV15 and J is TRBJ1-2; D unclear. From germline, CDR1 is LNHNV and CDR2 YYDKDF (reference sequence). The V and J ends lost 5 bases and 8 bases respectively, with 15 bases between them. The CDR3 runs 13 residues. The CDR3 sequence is CATSSQPPRGYTF. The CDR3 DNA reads TGTGCCACCAGCTCACAGCCTCCCCGAGGCTACACCTTC.

CDR3 DNA sequence: TGCGCCAGCAGCCAAGATCGTCTAGCGGGAGGCTCTGGGGCCAACGTCCTGACTTTC. Protein: CASSQDRLAGGSGANVLTF. V and J are TRBV4-3 and TRBJ2-6, with 11 positions matching TRBD2. Germline CDR1 is LGHNA and CDR2 is YSLEER. The junction had 4 bases not matched to a gene; V was cut back by 0 bases and J by 0 bases. This CDR3 has 19 amino acids.

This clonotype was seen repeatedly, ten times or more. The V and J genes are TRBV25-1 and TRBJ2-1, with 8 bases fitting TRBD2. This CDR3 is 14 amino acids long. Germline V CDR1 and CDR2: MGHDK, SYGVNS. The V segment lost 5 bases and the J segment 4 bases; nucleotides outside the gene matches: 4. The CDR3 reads CASSRTGGYNEQFF. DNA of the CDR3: TGTGCCAGCAGTAGGACGGGAGGGTACAATGAGCAGTTCTTC.

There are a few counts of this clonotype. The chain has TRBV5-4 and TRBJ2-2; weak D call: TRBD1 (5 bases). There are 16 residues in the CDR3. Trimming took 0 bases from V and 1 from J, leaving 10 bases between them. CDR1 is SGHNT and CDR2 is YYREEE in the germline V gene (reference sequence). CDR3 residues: CASSLASRVNTGELFF. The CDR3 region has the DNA TGTGCCAGCAGCTTGGCCTCCAGGGTGAACACCGGGGAGCTGTTTTTT.

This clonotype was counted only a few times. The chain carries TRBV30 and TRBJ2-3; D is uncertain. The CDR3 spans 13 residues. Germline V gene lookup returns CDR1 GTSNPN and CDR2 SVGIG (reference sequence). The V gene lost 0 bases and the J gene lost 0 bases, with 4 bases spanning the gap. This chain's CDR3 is CAWSVSSTDTQYF. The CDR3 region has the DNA TGTGCCTGGAGTGTTTCTAGCACAGATACGCAGTATTTT.

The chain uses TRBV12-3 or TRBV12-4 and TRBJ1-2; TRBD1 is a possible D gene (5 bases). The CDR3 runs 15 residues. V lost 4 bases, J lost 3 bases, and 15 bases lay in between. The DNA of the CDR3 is TGTGCCAGCAGTTCTCGGGGCGGAAACCACTATGGCTACACCTTC. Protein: CASSSRGGNHYGYTF.